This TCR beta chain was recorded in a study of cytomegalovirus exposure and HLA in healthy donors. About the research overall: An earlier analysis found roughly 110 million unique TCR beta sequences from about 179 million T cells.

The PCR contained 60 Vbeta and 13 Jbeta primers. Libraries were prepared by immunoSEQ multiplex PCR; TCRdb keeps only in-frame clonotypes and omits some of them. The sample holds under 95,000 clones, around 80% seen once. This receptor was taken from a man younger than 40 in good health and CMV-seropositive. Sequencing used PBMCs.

The chain's CDR3 is CASSSPGGIPEAFF. The CDR3 nucleotides are TGTGCCAGCAGTTCCCCGGGGGGAATCCCTGAAGCTTTCTTT. This chain connects TRBV6-5 to TRBJ1-1, with D possibly TRBD1 on 5 matching bases. Germline V gene data show CDR1 as MNHEY and CDR2 as SVGAGI. With 4 bases removed from V and 6 bases from J, the gap between germline ends came to 15 bases. The CDR3 runs to 14 residues.